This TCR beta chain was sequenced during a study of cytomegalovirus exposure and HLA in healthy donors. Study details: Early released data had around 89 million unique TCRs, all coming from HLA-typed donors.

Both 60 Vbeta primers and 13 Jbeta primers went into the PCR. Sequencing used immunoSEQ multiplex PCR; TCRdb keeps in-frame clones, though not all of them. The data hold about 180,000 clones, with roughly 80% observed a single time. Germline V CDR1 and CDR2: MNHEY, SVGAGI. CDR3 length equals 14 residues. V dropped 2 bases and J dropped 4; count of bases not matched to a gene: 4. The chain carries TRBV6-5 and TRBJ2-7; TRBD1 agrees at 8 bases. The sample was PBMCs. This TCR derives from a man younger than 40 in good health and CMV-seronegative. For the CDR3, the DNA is TGTGCCAGCAGTTACCGGGACAGGTGGTACGAGCAGTACTTC. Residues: CASSYRDRWYEQYF.